One sample yielded the 31 T cell receptor beta chains listed below, sequenced in a study of Tregs in tolerant kidney transplant recipients. Libraries were prepared by immunoSEQ multiplex PCR; TCRdb keeps only in-frame clonotypes and omits some of them. The sample has about 73,000 clones, about 98% seen once. This specimen consisted of CD4+ T cells from blood, obtained before the transplant. The receptors were gathered from a human donor who received a combined kidney and bone marrow transplant.

The chain has TRBV4-1 and TRBJ2-6; 8 positions agree with TRBD1. Germline V gene data show CDR1 as MGHRA and CDR2 as YSYEKL. This CDR3 spans 16 amino acids. V lost 2 bases and J lost 4; bases outside the gene matches: 4. As DNA, the CDR3 is TGCGCCAGCAGCCAACAGGGGGCGCCCGGGGCCAACGTCCTGACTTTC. It is translated as CASSQQGAPGANVLTF.

This chain links TRBV28 with TRBJ2-5, with 10 positions matching TRBD1. CDR1 MDHEN and CDR2 SYDVKM come from the germline V gene. The CDR3 has 17 residues. V shed 8 bases, J shed 5 bases, and the junction held 17 bases outside the gene matches. CDR3 loop: CASLPGQGSRRTETQYF. DNA for the CDR3: TGTGCCAGCCTACCGGGACAGGGGTCACGTAGGACGGAGACCCAGTACTTC.

This sequence joins TRBV9 and TRBJ2-7; TRBD2 aligns across 7 bases. The V and J ends lost 0 bases and 6 bases, in that order; junction bases with no gene match: 18. The CDR3 has 18 amino acids. Per the germline V gene, CDR1 is SGDLS and CDR2 is YYNGEE. CDR3 DNA sequence: TGTGCCAGCAGCGTAGATCCCAAGTTGGCGGGGGACTTGGGCGAGCAGTACTTC. Protein sequence: CASSVDPKLAGDLGEQYF.

This chain connects TRBV18 to TRBJ1-3; D not resolved. This CDR3 spans 13 amino acids. Germline V gene data show CDR1 as KGHSH and CDR2 as LQKENI. Trimming removed 3 bases from V and 8 bases from J, with 11 bases in between. DNA of the CDR3: TGTGCCAGCTCACCGGCCACTCGGGACACCATATATTTT. Residues: CASSPATRDTIYF.

The gene calls are TRBV15 and TRBJ2-4; D might be TRBD2 (6 bases). The CDR3 has 15 amino acids. Trimming took off 0 bases at V and 2 bases at J, with 8 bases between the two ends. CDR1 LNHNV and CDR2 YYDKDF come from the germline V gene (reference sequence). The CDR3 spells CATSRDSGTKNIQYF. The CDR3 nucleotides are TGTGCCACCAGCAGAGATAGCGGTACCAAAAACATTCAGTACTTC.

The V call is TRBV11-1, the J call TRBJ2-5; TRBD2 agrees at 12 bases. CDR1 SGHAT and CDR2 FQDESV come from the germline V gene (reference sequence). V shed 0 bases, J shed 5 bases, and the junction held 1 base outside the gene matches. CDR3 length equals 15 residues. The CDR3 sequence: CASSLAGTSGETQYF. The CDR3 DNA reads as TGTGCCAGCAGCTTAGCCGGGACTAGCGGGGAGACCCAGTACTTC.

This chain links TRBV10-3 with TRBJ2-5; TRBD1 agrees at 7 bases. V was pared by 1 base and J by 1 base, with 9 bases of the junction left unmatched. The CDR3 consists of 17 residues. From germline, CDR1 is ENHRY and CDR2 SYGVKD. The CDR3 nucleotides are TGTGCCATCAGTGAGTTTAGAGGGGGCGCCGGCCAAGAGACCCAGTACTTC. Its protein product is CAISEFRGGAGQETQYF.

The chain has TRBV2 and TRBJ2-5; TRBD2 agrees at 13 bases. The CDR3 loop spans 15 amino acids. Germline trimming cut 7 bases from V and 1 base from J; bases unmatched to any gene: 3. CDR1 and CDR2 (germline): SNHLY, FYNNEI. The CDR3 nucleotides read TGTGCCAGCATTAGGACTAGCGGGGGCCAAGAGACCCAGTACTTC. Translated, it gives CASIRTSGGQETQYF.

The rearrangement joins TRBV15 to TRBJ1-2; TRBD1 might be the D (5 bases). The V gene lost 1 base and the J gene lost 0 bases, with 12 bases spanning the gap. This CDR3 is 16 amino acids long. Germline V gene data show CDR1 as LNHNV and CDR2 as YYDKDF (reference sequence). The CDR3 is CATSRGGRVPNYGYTF. Here the CDR3 DNA reads TGTGCCACCAGCAGAGGGGGCAGAGTTCCTAACTATGGCTACACCTTC.

The V and J genes are TRBV30 and TRBJ2-1; 10 bases align to TRBD1. The CDR3 covers 13 residues. The germline V gene has CDR1 GTSNPN and CDR2 SVGIG (reference sequence). With 2 bases clipped from V and 8 bases from J, the junction kept 3 bases outside the gene matches. The CDR3 nucleotides are TGTGCCTGGAGTCTAGACAGGGGGCATGAGCAGTTCTTC. Translated: CAWSLDRGHEQFF.

The chain links TRBV4-2 to TRBJ1-4; 7 positions match TRBD1. Losses at the gene ends were 0 bases for V and 4 bases for J; bases not matched to a gene: 5. The length of the CDR3 is 16 residues. Germline V CDR1 and CDR2: LGHNA, YNFKEQ. CDR3 amino acids: CASSQDGDSVNEKLFF. The CDR3 nucleotides are TGTGCCAGCAGCCAAGATGGGGACAGTGTTAATGAAAAACTGTTTTTT.

The chain recombines TRBV10-3 with TRBJ1-2, with no clear D. Trimming shortened V by 10 bases and J by 4 bases, and 19 bases separated the two germline ends. CDR1 is ENHRY, CDR2 SYGVKD, per germline. The CDR3 is 14 amino acids. CDR3 residues: CANYEGGLGYGYTF. In DNA, the CDR3 is TGTGCCAACTATGAGGGTGGGCTAGGCTATGGCTACACCTTC.

This clone was counted once. The gene calls are TRBV7-3 and TRBJ2-5; possibly TRBD1 for D (6 bases). V lost 6 bases and J lost 5, with 13 bases in between. The CDR3 has 13 amino acids. Germline CDR1 SGHTA, CDR2 FQGTGA. In DNA form, the CDR3 reads TGTGCCAGCAGATCACAGGGTGGGGAGACCCAGTACTTC. It yields the protein CASRSQGGETQYF.

The V call is TRBV5-5, the J call TRBJ1-6; the match to TRBD1 covers 9 bases. The CDR3 has 15 residues. Germline V CDR1 and CDR2: SGHKS, YYEKEE (reference sequence). Trimming removed 4 bases from V and 6 bases from J; junction bases left unmatched: 5. This CDR3 reads CASSQRDRANSPLHF. In nucleotides, the CDR3 is TGTGCCAGCAGCCAGCGGGACAGGGCTAATTCACCCCTCCACTTT. Supplemented by reference TRBV5-5 and TRBJ1-6, the full variable domain reads DAGVTQSPTHLIKTRGQQVTLRCSPISGHKSVSWYQQVLGQGPQFIFQYYEKEERGRGNFPDRFSARQFPNYSSELNVNALLLGDSALYLCASSQRDRANSPLHFGNGTRLTVT.

The CDR3 DNA reads TGTGCCAGCAGCTCCCACAGGGGGAGGGGGGAAGCTTTCTTT. It is translated as CASSSHRGRGEAFF. V and J are TRBV11-3 and TRBJ1-1, with 8 bases that match TRBD1. From germline, CDR1 is SGHNT and CDR2 YENEEA. V dropped 4 bases and J dropped 8; count of bases not matched to a gene: 9. The CDR3 totals 14 residues.

The genes are TRBV5-1 and TRBJ2-2; 7 bases are a match to TRBD2. Germline V CDR1 and CDR2: SGHRS, YFSETQ. V lost 3 bases, J lost 7 bases, and 9 bases stayed unmatched. The CDR3 spans 15 residues. CDR3 DNA sequence: TGCGCCAGCAGCTACAAGCGGGATGTGGGCGGGGAGCTGTTTTTT. This codes for CASSYKRDVGGELFF.

The chain joins TRBV5-4 to TRBJ2-6; D is perhaps TRBD1 (6 bases). The CDR3 is 17 residues long. V shed 4 bases and J shed 0 bases, with 14 bases lying between them. CDR1 is SGHNT and CDR2 is YYREEE in the germline V gene (reference sequence). For the CDR3, the DNA is TGTGCCAGCAGCCTACAGGGATGGCTCTCTGGGGCCAACGTCCTGACTTTC. This encodes CASSLQGWLSGANVLTF.

V usage is TRBV4-2 and J usage is TRBJ2-5; 8 positions match TRBD1. There are 14 residues in the CDR3. Germline V gene lookup returns CDR1 LGHNA and CDR2 YNFKEQ. J lost 5 bases, V lost 4 bases, and 6 bases had no gene match. The CDR3 here is CASSPPDRVETQYF. In DNA form, the CDR3 reads TGTGCCAGCAGCCCCCCGGACAGGGTCGAGACCCAGTACTTC.

The V gene is TRBV2, the J gene TRBJ1-6; perhaps TRBD1 as D (5 bases). V was cut by 8 bases and J by 10 bases, with 9 bases left in between. Germline CDR1 and CDR2: SNHLY and FYNNEI. This CDR3 is built from 11 residues. The CDR3 is CASSGSSPLHF. In DNA, the CDR3 is TGTGCCAGCTCAGGGTCCTCACCCCTCCACTTT.

The chain joins TRBV11-3 to TRBJ2-2; possible D gene TRBD1, 5 bases. V lost 1 base and J lost 3, with 12 bases in between. The germline V gene has CDR1 SGHNT and CDR2 YENEEA. This CDR3 is 16 amino acids long. CDR3 in amino acids: CASSLVLGPYTGELFF. The CDR3 nucleotides are TGTGCCAGCAGCTTAGTACTGGGGCCCTACACCGGGGAGCTGTTTTTT. The full variable domain, its missing parts supplied by reference TRBV11-3 and TRBJ2-2, is EAGVVQSPRYKIIEKKQPVAFWCNPISGHNTLYWYLQNLGQGPELLIRYENEEAVDDSQLPKDRFSAERLKGVDSTLKIQPAELGDSAVYLCASSLVLGPYTGELFFGEGSRLTVL.

The CDR3: CASSLIGQGNSGANVLTF. DNA for the CDR3: TGTGCCAGCAGCTTGATTGGACAGGGGAACTCTGGGGCCAACGTCCTGACTTTC. The chain joins TRBV5-4 to TRBJ2-6; 9 bases are a match to TRBD1. The CDR3 sequence is 18 residues long. Germline trimming cut 1 base from V and 0 bases from J; bases unmatched to any gene: 5. Germline V gene sequence: CDR1 SGHNT, CDR2 YYREEE (reference sequence).

The V call is TRBV18, the J call TRBJ1-2, with no clear D. Trimming removed 7 bases at V and 4 bases at J, with 10 bases between. CDR1 and CDR2 (germline): KGHSH, LQKENI. The CDR3 sequence is 12 residues long. The CDR3 DNA reads TGTGCCAGCTTTGCGGATGGCTATGGCTACACCTTC. It yields the protein CASFADGYGYTF.

This chain joins TRBV11-3 and TRBJ2-1, with D possibly matching TRBD1 (5 bases). CDR3 length: 13 amino acids. Germline V CDR1 and CDR2: SGHNT, YENEEA. Trimming pared 5 bases from V and 8 bases from J, leaving 13 bases between. The DNA of the CDR3 is TGTGCCAGCAGCCTAACAGGTATCTATGAGCAGTTCTTC. It yields the protein CASSLTGIYEQFF.

The chain recombines TRBV18 with TRBJ2-3; 14 bases align to TRBD2. The CDR3 runs to 19 residues. Germline V gene lookup returns CDR1 KGHSH and CDR2 LQKENI. After removal of 3 bases from V and 3 bases from J, the junction contained 11 bases not matched to a gene. CDR3 region: CASSPARLAGGRRTDTQYF. Here the CDR3 DNA reads TGTGCCAGCTCACCGGCTCGACTAGCGGGGGGGAGAAGAACAGATACGCAGTATTTT.

This rearrangement joins TRBV9 to TRBJ1-2; TRBD1 aligns across 10 bases. The germline V gene encodes CDR1 SGDLS and CDR2 YYNGEE. The CDR3 spans 15 residues. V lost 4 bases, J lost 8 bases, and 11 bases stayed unmatched. Written as DNA, the CDR3 is TGTGCCAGCAGCACCGAGACAGGGGGCTTTTGGGGCTACACCTTC. Its protein is CASSTETGGFWGYTF.

The CDR3 loop is CASSTLAGIQNSYNEQFF. The CDR3 nucleotides are TGTGCCAGCAGCACTCTAGCGGGGATCCAAAACTCCTACAATGAGCAGTTCTTC. The chain joins TRBV14 to TRBJ2-1; 9 positions agree with TRBD2. CDR1 is SGHDN and CDR2 is FVKESK in the germline V gene. CDR3 length: 18 residues. With V trimmed by 5 bases and J by 0 bases, 11 bases remained unmatched.

The rearrangement uses TRBV19 and TRBJ2-7, with 9 nucleotides matching TRBD2. V gave up 3 bases and J gave up 3 bases; unmatched junction bases: 6. The CDR3 is 15 residues long. The V gene's germline CDR1 is LNHDA and CDR2 SQIVND (reference sequence). The CDR3 protein is CASSIVSGSYYEQYF. DNA of the CDR3: TGTGCCAGTAGTATTGTTAGCGGGAGCTACTACGAGCAGTACTTC.

The chain couples TRBV30 to TRBJ2-7, with D possibly TRBD1 on 5 matching bases. This CDR3 region has 12 residues. Looked up from germline, CDR1 is GTSNPN and CDR2 is SVGIG (reference sequence). Trimming pared 3 bases from V and 3 bases from J, leaving 9 bases between. CDR3: CAWSLQGYEQYF. CDR3 sequence (DNA): TGTGCCTGGAGCCTTCAGGGCTACGAGCAGTACTTC.

The chain has TRBV29-1 and TRBJ2-1, with no clear D. Looked up from germline, CDR1 is SQVTM and CDR2 is ANQGSEA. The CDR3 spans 13 residues. V was trimmed by 4 bases and J by 3 bases, leaving 10 bases between them. The CDR3, as DNA: TGCAGCGTTGGAGTAGATCTCTACAATGAGCAGTTCTTC. This encodes CSVGVDLYNEQFF.

J is TRBJ2-5 and V is TRBV30; 9 nucleotides align to TRBD2. This CDR3 has 12 amino acids. After removal of 5 bases from V and 6 bases from J, the junction contained 4 bases not matched to a gene. CDR1 GTSNPN and CDR2 SVGIG come from the germline V gene (reference sequence). The CDR3 spells CAWVAGAKTQYF. The CDR3 DNA reads as TGTGCCTGGGTAGCGGGAGCGAAGACCCAGTACTTC.

J is TRBJ1-1 and V is TRBV2; D is possibly TRBD1 (6 bases). The germline V gene has CDR1 SNHLY and CDR2 FYNNEI. Trimming stripped 4 bases from V and 10 bases from J, with 16 bases between. The CDR3 covers 13 residues. The CDR3 DNA sequence: TGTGCCAGCAGTGGGGCAGGGGAGTCCTCAGCTTTCTTT. Its protein product is CASSGAGESSAFF.